The following is a T cell receptor beta chain sequence with its context. Its antigen is still unknown. The table came from immunoSEQ multiplex PCR; TCRdb's copy has only in-frame clones and leaves some out. The repertoire has about 130,000 clones, about 82% of them found once; the top ten carry roughly 8.7%. CDR3 length: 15 amino acids. V lost 2 bases to trimming and J lost 4 bases; unmatched junction nucleotides: 4. The germline gives CDR1 KGHDR, CDR2 SFDVKD. This entry belongs to a study of T cell responses to AZD1222 COVID-19 vaccine. Study results and caveats: There were mostly white British donors and more females than males, and clonal diversity was possibly underestimated. At study baseline, merely six AZD1222 recipients were seropositive. Repertoire sampling was restricted to post-peak T cell response timepoints. Within unmutated variant regions lay the reported targets of nearly half of spike-specific TCRs.

This clonotype originated in an adult who received the MenACWY meningococcal vaccine as a control. The sequencing used peripheral blood, collected 28 days after the second dose of the MenACWY control vaccine. The chain couples TRBV24-1 to TRBJ1-5; 7 positions match TRBD1. The CDR3 nucleotides read TGTGCCACCAGTGATTCCCAGGGGGTTAATCAGCCCCAGCATTTT. Residues: CATSDSQGVNQPQHF.